Following are 19 T cell receptor beta chains from one sample sequenced in a study of CD8 T cells in ankylosing spondylitis. TCRdb re-analysed the 5' RACE reads in MiXCR, keeping a single row per CDR3 protein. The data show 150,000 to 200,000 distinct CDR3 sequences, with approximately 12% seen just once and about 11% held by the top ten. The sequencing sample was made of blood, either unsorted or a sorted T cell fraction (not recorded which). Receptor source: a female donor with ankylosing spondylitis or in good health (not recorded which).

The rearrangement links TRBV7-6 to TRBJ2-1; 11 bases are a match to TRBD2. Germline V lookup: CDR1 SGHVS, CDR2 FNYEAQ. After removal of 5 bases from V and 7 bases from J, the junction contained 10 bases not matched to a gene. The CDR3 loop spans 16 amino acids. CDR3 amino acids: CASSTIAGGGRNEQFF. The CDR3, as DNA: TGTGCCAGCAGCACCATAGCGGGAGGGGGTCGGAATGAGCAGTTCTTC.

Ten or more counts support this clonotype. The chain carries TRBV5-6 and TRBJ1-1; perhaps TRBD1 as D (6 bases). Trimming left V 4 bases short and J 7 bases short, with 14 bases between. The CDR3 extends over 13 amino acids. Germline V gives CDR1 SGHDT, CDR2 YYEEEE. The CDR3 sequence is CASSRVRTDEAFF. CDR3 DNA sequence: TGTGCCAGCAGCCGGGTACGGACAGATGAAGCTTTCTTT.

Comments on this clonotype: A junction boundary mismatches the germline segment, possibly from a read error. This chain connects TRBV20-1 to TRBJ2-7; 12 nucleotides match TRBD2. The CDR3 spans 15 residues. CDR1 is DFQATT and CDR2 is SNEGSKA in the germline V gene (reference sequence). In DNA, the CDR3 is TGCTGTGCTAGAGATCTAGCGGGAGGGCCTTACGAGCAGTACTTC. Translated, it gives CCARDLAGGPYEQYF.

CDR3: CAISKTGGTEAFF. In nucleotides, the CDR3 is TGTGCCATCAGTAAGACAGGGGGGACTGAAGCTTTCTTT. The chain carries TRBV10-3 and TRBJ1-1; 9 bases align to TRBD1. Germline V lookup: CDR1 ENHRY, CDR2 SYGVKD. The CDR3 spans 13 residues. The V and J ends lost 5 bases and 5 bases, in that order; junction bases with no gene match: 3.

As for this clonotype: A much bigger clone sits one base away, suggesting this may be a read error. V and J are TRBV12-3 or TRBV12-4 and TRBJ2-2, with D perhaps TRBD2 (5 bases). This CDR3 comprises 13 residues. CDR3 DNA sequence: TGTGCCAACAGTTTCACGGGGACCGGGGAGCTGTTTTTT. Its protein is CANSFTGTGELFF.

In its sample, this clonotype was seen many times. The chain carries TRBV24-1 and TRBJ1-1, with unresolved D. This CDR3 has 14 amino acids. The germline V gene has CDR1 KGHDR and CDR2 SFDVKD. V was clipped by 5 bases and J by 1 base, with 10 bases between them. CDR3 sequence reads: CATSGPGKNTEAFF. As DNA, the CDR3 is TGTGCCACCAGTGGTCCAGGCAAGAACACTGAAGCTTTCTTT.

This clonotype appeared many times. The chain has TRBV11-3 and TRBJ1-1; TRBD1 aligns across 7 bases. Germline V CDR1 and CDR2: SGHNT, YENEEA. This CDR3 contains 15 residues. V trimming: 5 bases; J trimming: 0 bases; junction bases outside the gene matches: 6. The CDR3 DNA sequence: TGTGCCAGCAGCATACTGACAGGGCTGAACACTGAAGCTTTCTTT. This gives the protein CASSILTGLNTEAFF.

This clonotype was seen repeatedly, ten times or more. This sequence joins TRBV19 and TRBJ2-1; no clear D. V was clipped by 7 bases and J by 11 bases, with 15 bases between them. The CDR3 totals 12 residues. Germline lookup yields CDR1 LNHDA and CDR2 SQIVND (reference sequence). The CDR3 is CASIIIGPQQFF. Written as DNA, the CDR3 is TGTGCCAGTATAATTATAGGGCCGCAGCAGTTCTTC.

CDR3 bases: TGCAGTGCCCCAGGGTCGAGCTCCTATAATTCACCCCTCCACTTT. Its translation: CSAPGSSSYNSPLHF. V is TRBV20-1 and J is TRBJ1-6; D is perhaps TRBD1 (5 bases). CDR3 length equals 15 residues. Trimming removed 6 bases at V and 0 bases at J, with 12 bases between. CDR1 and CDR2 (germline): DFQATT, SNEGSKA (reference sequence).

This clonotype has at least ten counts. The chain employs TRBV24-1 and TRBJ2-1, with 7 bases identical to TRBD2. CDR1 and CDR2 (germline): KGHDR, SFDVKD. After removal of 3 bases from V and 5 bases from J, the junction contained 9 bases not matched to a gene. This CDR3 spans 16 amino acids. In DNA, the CDR3 is TGTGCCACCAGTGATCCGGGACTACCGATCAACAATGAGCAGTTCTTC. It is translated as CATSDPGLPINNEQFF.

About this clonotype itself: This clone may be a read error of a much larger clone one base away. This chain connects TRBV6-2 or TRBV6-3 to TRBJ1-5; D possibly corresponds to TRBD1 (5 bases). Germline-derived CDR1 and CDR2 are MNHEY and SVGEGT. There are 16 residues in the CDR3. The CDR3 sequence: CASGYSMGGADQPQHF. CDR3 sequence (DNA): TGTGCCAGCGGTTACTCGATGGGGGGTGCTGATCAGCCCCAGCATTTT.

This clonotype turned up a few times. The chain joins TRBV25-1 to TRBJ2-3; D uncertain. Trimming cost V 10 bases and J 0 bases, with 8 bases left between them. The CDR3 spans 12 residues. CDR1 is MGHDK, CDR2 SYGVNS, per germline. The CDR3 nucleotides read TGTGCCAACCTCGGAAGCACAGATACGCAGTATTTT. Translating gives CANLGSTDTQYF.

This clonotype appeared many times. The V gene is TRBV5-1, the J gene TRBJ1-2, with D unresolved. The CDR3 is 13 residues long. V was pared by 2 bases and J by 4 bases, with 9 bases between. The germline V gene has CDR1 SGHRS and CDR2 YFSETQ. CDR3 sequence reads: CASSFGSSYGYTF. In DNA form, the CDR3 reads TGCGCCAGCAGCTTCGGATCTTCCTATGGCTACACCTTC.

This clonotype has ten or more counts. The genes are TRBV7-2 and TRBJ2-7; D not resolved. Deletions cut 3 bases from V and 3 bases from J, with 15 bases between. Germline CDR1 is SGHTA and CDR2 is FQGNSA. This CDR3 is 15 amino acids long. The CDR3 spells CASSFEARPHYEQYF. Written as DNA, the CDR3 is TGTGCCAGCAGCTTCGAGGCGAGGCCACACTACGAGCAGTACTTC.

This chain uses TRBV27 with TRBJ1-4; TRBD1 might be the D (5 bases). Trimming cost V 7 bases and J 4 bases, with 13 bases left between them. CDR3 length equals 14 residues. The germline V gene encodes CDR1 MNHEY and CDR2 SMNVEV (reference sequence). CDR3 sequence reads: CASMGRTSNEKLFF. The CDR3 nucleotides read TGTGCCAGCATGGGAAGGACAAGTAATGAAAAACTGTTTTTT.

There are a few counts of this clonotype. The chain has TRBV6-1 and TRBJ2-7, with 15 positions matching TRBD2. CDR1 and CDR2 from the germline V gene are MNHNS and SASEGT. V shed 6 bases and J 5 bases; nucleotides not matched to a gene: 5. This CDR3 contains 15 residues. CDR3 coding DNA: TGTGCCAGCAGCAAAGGACTAGCGGGAGGGAACGAGCAGTACTTC. It yields the protein CASSKGLAGGNEQYF.

The chain carries TRBV9 and TRBJ2-2; TRBD2 agrees at 16 bases. With V trimmed by 4 bases and J by 3 bases, 6 bases remained unmatched. This CDR3 has 18 residues. Germline V gene lookup returns CDR1 SGDLS and CDR2 YYNGEE. The CDR3 bases are TGTGCCAGCAGCTTGGGACTAGCGGGAGGGCCGCACACCGGGGAGCTGTTTTTT. Amino acids: CASSLGLAGGPHTGELFF.

This clonotype came up many times. The chain links TRBV4-3 to TRBJ2-2; D is uncertain. V was clipped by 5 bases and J by 4 bases, with 5 bases between them. The CDR3 runs to 12 residues. The germline V gene encodes CDR1 LGHNA and CDR2 YSLEER. The CDR3 loop reads CASSTATGELFF. In nucleotides, the CDR3 is TGCGCCAGCAGCACTGCCACCGGGGAGCTGTTTTTT.

This clonotype was counted between two and nine times. The V call is TRBV20-1, the J call TRBJ2-2; 8 bases match TRBD2. The J segment lost 3 bases and the V segment lost 6 bases, leaving 3 bases of the junction unmatched. The CDR3 covers 13 residues. Germline values: CDR1 DFQATT, CDR2 SNEGSKA (reference sequence). In DNA form, the CDR3 reads TGCAGTGCCCCGGGAGGGGACACCGGGGAGCTGTTTTTT. Translated, it gives CSAPGGDTGELFF.